The source of this T cell receptor (beta chain) is a study of T cells in women clearing cervical HPV infection. Libraries were prepared by immunoSEQ multiplex PCR; TCRdb keeps only in-frame clonotypes and omits some of them. The sample totals around 35,000 clones. This receptor was identified in a woman aged 18 to 75 with a cervical HPV16 infection that either progressed to CIN3+ or cleared (not recorded which). The material sequenced was blood buffy coat.

This CDR3 is CASSIEVTGANVLTF. CDR3 DNA (partial): TGTGCCAGTAGTATTGAGGTAACTGGGGCCAACGTC. This chain uses TRBV19 with TRBJ2-6; D unresolved. The read terminates 3 residues before the CDR3 end, so the remaining end is supplied by the germline J gene. The V end was cut by 3 bases, the J end by 2 bases, with 8 bases between. CDR1 is LNHDA and CDR2 is SQIVND in the germline V gene (reference sequence). This CDR3 comprises 15 residues.